This T cell receptor beta chain was recovered during a study of blood T cell repertoires in COVID-19. Study in general: T cells, B-cell-depleted T cells, or PBMCs provided the cDNA or gDNA that served as material.

With 10 bases clipped from V and 3 bases from J, the junction kept 5 bases outside the gene matches. The CDR3 length is 14 residues. Per the germline V gene, CDR1 is LNHDA and CDR2 is SQIVND (reference sequence). This clone was seen more than once but under ten times. Methods used by the authors: Amplifying reference gene primers gave estimates of nucleated cell counts. Clones were read by immunoSEQ multiplex PCR, and TCRdb kept only the in-frame ones, dropping some. D and trimming come from the DNA, and the V and J calls and clone size come from that table. Among 200,000 to 300,000 clones listed, approximately 91% were seen once.

V usage is TRBV19 and J usage is TRBJ2-1; 11 bases align to TRBD2. The clonotype was recovered from a human donor in a cohort sampled during active COVID-19. Sequencing was performed on peripheral blood. The CDR3 region has the DNA TGTGCCACCAAGGGACTAGCGGTCTACAATGAGCAGTTCTTC. This gives the protein CATKGLAVYNEQFF. Variable domain in full (rest from reference TRBV19 and TRBJ2-1): DGGITQSPKYLFRKEGQNVTLSCEQNLNHDAMYWYRQDPGQGLRLIYYSQIVNDFQKGDIAEGYSVSREKKESFPLTVTSAQKNPTAFYLCATKGLAVYNEQFFGPGTRLTVL.